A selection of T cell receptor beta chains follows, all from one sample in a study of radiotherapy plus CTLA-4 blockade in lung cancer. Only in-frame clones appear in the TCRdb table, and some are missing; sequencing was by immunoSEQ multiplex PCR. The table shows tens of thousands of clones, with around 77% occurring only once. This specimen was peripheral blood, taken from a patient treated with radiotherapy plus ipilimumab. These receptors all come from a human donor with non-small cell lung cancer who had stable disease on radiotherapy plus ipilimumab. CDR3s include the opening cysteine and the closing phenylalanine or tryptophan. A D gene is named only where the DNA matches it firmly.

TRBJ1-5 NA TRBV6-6 CASSYSTADQPQHF
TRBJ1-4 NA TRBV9 CASSVGGALNEKLFF
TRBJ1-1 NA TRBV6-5 CASSYSIGVRNTEAFF
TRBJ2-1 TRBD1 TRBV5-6 CASSLTGTGTGEQFF
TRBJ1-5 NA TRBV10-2 CASSLQYPNQPQHF
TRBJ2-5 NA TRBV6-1 CASSLRTGGQETQYF
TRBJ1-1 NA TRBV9 CASGRTNTEAFF
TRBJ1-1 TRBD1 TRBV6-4 CASSPAGGAATEAFF
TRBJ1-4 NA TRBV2 CASERGSTNEKLFF
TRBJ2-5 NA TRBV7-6 CASSARPSQETQYF
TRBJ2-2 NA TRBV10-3 CAISDSTGNTGELFF
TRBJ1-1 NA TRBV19 CASSIAVAGVTEAFF
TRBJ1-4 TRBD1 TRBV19 CASRRSTGGAEKLFF
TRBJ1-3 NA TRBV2 CASSIRGAFSGNTIYF
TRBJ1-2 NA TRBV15 CATSRDGPNYGYTF
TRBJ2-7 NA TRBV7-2 CASSLDRGHGQQYF
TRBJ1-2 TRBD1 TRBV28 CASSHRTGREGYTF
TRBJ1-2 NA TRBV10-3 CAISESEGLGYTF
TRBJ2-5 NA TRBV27 CASSYQETQYF
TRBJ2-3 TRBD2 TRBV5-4 CASSLAAIAGAWDTQYF
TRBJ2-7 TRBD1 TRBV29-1 CSVVYGAGGYEQYF
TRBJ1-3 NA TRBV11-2 CASTLRFRGSSSGNTIYF